Presented here are 21 T cell receptor beta chains from one specimen sequenced in a study of somatic mutations in cytotoxic T cells in rheumatoid arthritis. Measured with immunoSEQ multiplex PCR; TCRdb has only the in-frame clones, and not every one. The sample has approximately 15,000 clones, 65% to 85% seen once. Sequenced sample: CD8+ T cells sorted from blood. The receptor set was obtained from an adult with rheumatoid arthritis.

This sequence joins TRBV6-1 and TRBJ2-5, with 7 bases matching TRBD1. Germline V gives CDR1 MNHNS, CDR2 SASEGT. V trimming: 1 base; J trimming: 5 bases; junction bases outside the gene matches: 7. The CDR3 runs to 15 residues. CDR3 bases: TGTGCCAGCAGTGAAGGAAGGGGGCGCCTTGAGACCCAGTACTTC. Protein product: CASSEGRGRLETQYF.

V gene TRBV6-5 combines with J gene TRBJ1-4; perhaps TRBD1 as D (5 bases). CDR1 and CDR2 from the germline V gene are MNHEY and SVGAGI. V lost 0 bases to trimming and J lost 7 bases, with 15 bases between them. The CDR3 runs to 16 residues. CDR3 nucleotide sequence: TGTGCCAGCAGTTACTCGAACCTGGGGGGGGTTGAAAAACTGTTTTTT. It is translated as CASSYSNLGGVEKLFF.

The rearrangement links TRBV5-4 to TRBJ2-7; D not resolved. The germline gives CDR1 SGHNT, CDR2 YYREEE (reference sequence). CDR3 size: 15 residues. Trimming pared 4 bases from V and 2 bases from J, leaving 16 bases between. CDR3 in DNA: TGTGCCAGCAGCACGCCCTCCGGTGGGACCTACGAGCAGTACTTC. Encoded protein: CASSTPSGGTYEQYF. Based on the CDR3 plus reference TRBV5-4 and TRBJ2-7, the full variable domain is ETGVTQSPTHLIKTRGQQVTLRCSSQSGHNTVSWYQQALGQGPQFIFQYYREEENGRGNFPPRFSGLQFPNYSSELNVNALELDDSALYLCASSTPSGGTYEQYFGPGTRLTVT.

J is TRBJ2-1 and V is TRBV7-2, with 12 nucleotides matching TRBD2. The germline gives CDR1 SGHTA, CDR2 FQGNSA. CDR3 length equals 19 residues. V lost 3 bases, J lost 0 bases, and 9 bases stayed unmatched. The CDR3 DNA reads TGTGCCAGCAGCTTTCCACGAACTAGCGGGAGGAGCTCCTACAATGAGCAGTTCTTC. It translates to CASSFPRTSGRSSYNEQFF. Full variable domain (missing parts from reference TRBV7-2 and TRBJ2-1): GAGVSQSPSNKVTEKGKDVELRCDPISGHTALYWYRQSLGQGLEFLIYFQGNSAPDKSGLPSDRFSAERTGGSVSTLTIQRTQQEDSAVYLCASSFPRTSGRSSYNEQFFGPGTRLTVL.

This chain uses TRBV13 with TRBJ2-3, with TRBD2 matching 11 bases. Germline-derived CDR1 and CDR2 are PRHDT and FYEKMQ (reference sequence). This CDR3 has 16 residues. V shed 0 bases and J 4 bases; nucleotides not matched to a gene: 3. As DNA, the CDR3 is TGTGCCAGCAGCTTAGGACTAGCGGGAGAGGCAGATACGCAGTATTTT. It yields the protein CASSLGLAGEADTQYF.

The J gene is TRBJ1-3, the V gene TRBV15; no definite D call. Trimming stripped 0 bases from V and 0 bases from J, with 6 bases between. Germline V gives CDR1 LNHNV, CDR2 YYDKDF (reference sequence). The CDR3 contains 15 residues. In DNA, the CDR3 is TGTGCCACCAGCAGAGACCGTAACTCTGGAAACACCATATATTTT. Its translation is CATSRDRNSGNTIYF.

With respect to this clone: The junction departs from the called germline gene at one end, perhaps through a read error. The chain is built from TRBV7-7 and TRBJ2-1; D unclear. The CDR3 spans 15 residues. The germline V gene has CDR1 SSHAT and CDR2 FNYEAQ (reference sequence). The CDR3 reads CASSLALSAANEQFF. The CDR3 nucleotides are TGTGCTAGCAGCTTAGCACTTAGTGCTGCTAATGAGCAGTTCTTC.

V is TRBV6-5 and J is TRBJ2-3; D unclear. The CDR3 has 13 amino acids. Between the trimmed V and J ends, which lost 8 bases and 0 bases, there was a span of 9 bases. Germline CDR1 reads MNHEY; CDR2 reads SVGAGI. CDR3 bases: TGTGCCAGCGGGTGGAAAAGCACAGATACGCAGTATTTT. The encoded protein is CASGWKSTDTQYF.

The CDR3: CASSYGGQGGGYTF. The DNA for the CDR3 is TGTGCCAGCAGTTACGGGGGACAGGGAGGTGGCTACACCTTC. V and J are TRBV6-5 and TRBJ1-2, with 9 bases fitting TRBD1. This CDR3 has 14 amino acids. From germline, CDR1 is MNHEY and CDR2 SVGAGI. The J segment lost 7 bases and the V segment lost 2 bases, leaving 5 bases of the junction unmatched.

This clone was counted once. The chain combines TRBV11-3 with TRBJ2-1; unclear D gene. Trimming left V 2 bases short and J 4 bases short, with 12 bases between. This CDR3 is built from 15 residues. Per germline, CDR1 SGHNT and CDR2 YENEEA. The DNA of the CDR3 is TGTGCCAGCAGCTTACTCGAGCGATCTTACAATGAGCAGTTCTTC. Its protein is CASSLLERSYNEQFF.

This clone came up once. The genes are TRBV27 and TRBJ1-2; 7 bases align to TRBD1. CDR1 is MNHEY, CDR2 SMNVEV, per germline (reference sequence). V lost 10 bases and J lost 0; bases outside the gene matches: 14. The CDR3 has 16 residues. The CDR3 region is CATRWGGTVANYGYTF. CDR3 in DNA: TGTGCCACCAGGTGGGGAGGGACAGTCGCTAACTATGGCTACACCTTC.

Here the CDR3 DNA reads TGTGCCAGTAGTATAGGGGTATCTAGCACAGATACGCAGTATTTT. As protein: CASSIGVSSTDTQYF. V gene TRBV19 combines with J gene TRBJ2-3; D gene uncertain. Germline V CDR1 and CDR2: LNHDA, SQIVND (reference sequence). Trimming took off 1 base at V and 0 bases at J, with 8 bases between the two ends. This CDR3 spans 15 amino acids.

The chain recombines TRBV21-1 with TRBJ2-3; TRBD1 is the table's D call, not checked against the DNA. TRBV21-1 is annotated as a pseudogene. CDR3 size: 14 residues. In nucleotides, the CDR3 is TGTGCCAGCTTCCCCCAGGGGCGCACAGATACGCAGTATTTT. Translation gives CASFPQGRTDTQYF.

A single count supports this clone. This chain links TRBV5-4 with TRBJ2-1; TRBD1 or TRBD2 may be the D gene (7 bases each). CDR3 length equals 15 residues. Trimming took off 7 bases at V and 2 bases at J, with 16 bases between the two ends. Germline CDR1 and CDR2: SGHNT and YYREEE (reference sequence). The CDR3, as DNA: TGTGCCAGCTCCTCAGGGGGGGGCCCCTACAATGAGCAGTTCTTC. Translated, it gives CASSSGGGPYNEQFF.

The chain employs TRBV2 and TRBJ1-2; TRBD1 is a possible D gene (5 bases). Germline CDR1 SNHLY, CDR2 FYNNEI. This CDR3 comprises 15 residues. V lost 0 bases, J lost 8 bases, and 16 bases lay in between. The CDR3 coding sequence is TGTGCCAGCAGTGAAGCCGGACACGCTTATGGCGGCTACACCTTC. It specifies CASSEAGHAYGGYTF.

The V gene is TRBV9, the J gene TRBJ2-7, with D unclear. V was cut by 0 bases and J by 0 bases, with 7 bases left in between. CDR3 length: 14 amino acids. Germline V gene sequence: CDR1 SGDLS, CDR2 YYNGEE. The CDR3 bases are TGTGCCAGCAGCGTAGGGTACGTCTCCTACGAGCAGTACTTC. Residues: CASSVGYVSYEQYF. Combining the CDR3 with reference TRBV9 and TRBJ2-7 gives the whole variable domain DSGVTQTPKHLITATGQRVTLRCSPRSGDLSVYWYQQSLDQGLQFLIQYYNGEERAKGNILERFSAQQFPDLHSELNLSSLELGDSALYFCASSVGYVSYEQYFGPGTRLTVT.

The chain joins TRBV9 to TRBJ2-3; tentatively, D is TRBD1 (6 bases). Germline values: CDR1 SGDLS, CDR2 YYNGEE. The CDR3 runs 18 residues. V was pared by 0 bases and J by 4 bases, with 21 bases between. The CDR3 bases are TGTGCCAGCAGCGTAGTGGCAGGGGAACTAGTCAAGTCAGATACGCAGTATTTT. It is translated as CASSVVAGELVKSDTQYF.

This chain uses TRBV5-8 with TRBJ2-4, with TRBD1 identical over 7 bases. The CDR3 has 16 residues. The germline CDR1 and CDR2 sequences are SGHTS and YDEGEE. After removal of 3 bases from V and 0 bases from J, the junction contained 6 bases not matched to a gene. In DNA form, the CDR3 reads TGTGCCAGCAGCTACGACAGGGCTGTAGCCAAAAACATTCAGTACTTC. It yields the protein CASSYDRAVAKNIQYF.

J is TRBJ2-7 and V is TRBV7-9, with TRBD1 matching 9 bases. CDR3 length equals 14 residues. V was pared by 5 bases and J by 9 bases, with 11 bases of the junction left unmatched. Per the germline V gene, CDR1 is SEHNR and CDR2 is FQNEAQ (reference sequence). Here the CDR3 reads CASSPYGQGFGQYF. The CDR3, as DNA: TGTGCCAGCAGCCCCTATGGACAGGGGTTCGGGCAGTACTTC.

A few counts support this clone. The rearrangement links TRBV25-1 to TRBJ1-2; 7 bases align to TRBD1. Losses at the gene ends were 5 bases for V and 3 bases for J; bases not matched to a gene: 9. This CDR3 is 15 amino acids long. The germline gives CDR1 MGHDK, CDR2 SYGVNS. CDR3 protein: CASSPGRGTDYGYTF. For the CDR3, the DNA is TGTGCCAGCAGTCCCGGGCGAGGGACAGACTATGGCTACACCTTC.

The DNA of the CDR3 is TGTGCCAGCAGCTCGACTAGCGGGAATACTAATGAGCAGTTCTTC. It codes for CASSSTSGNTNEQFF. The chain joins TRBV2 to TRBJ2-1; 11 nucleotides agree with TRBD2. Germline lookup yields CDR1 SNHLY and CDR2 FYNNEI. The CDR3 totals 15 residues. J lost 7 bases, V lost 6 bases, and 8 bases had no gene match.